This T cell receptor (beta chain) was captured in a study of metastatic and nonmetastatic thyroid tumors (dated by TCRdb to 2019 to 2021). For the study in its entirety: For patients with malignant and with benign thyroid disease, the researchers compared repertoires between peripheral blood samples and tumor or nodule tissue samples. What the research found in general, with its limitations: TCR beta diversity was reported as significantly higher in malignant tumors than in benign nodules, in both blood and tumor samples.

The CDR3 runs 17 residues from the cysteine to the phenylalanine. Of all the DNA, just the CDR3 is kept, 51 bases in frame from base 1. After removal of 0 bases from V and 4 bases from J, the junction retains 10 bases not matched to a gene. From the germline V gene (reference sequence), CDR1 is GTSNPN and CDR2 is SVGIG. As to this clone: Its antigen target is currently unknown. No base quality values were provided; no much bigger clone lies one nucleotide off.

The receptor library was made with PCR. Sequencing was carried out with an Illumina HiSeq 4000. The TCR beta-chain CDR3 region of each patient was profiled by high-throughput sequencing. Per the original workflow: A classifier to discriminate distant-metastatic papillary thyroid cancer patients was built from CDR3 differences across clinicopathological groups. The Shannon index was used to assess repertoire diversity, and the Morisita-Horn index was used to assess tumor-blood repertoire similarity. TCRdb reanalyzed the raw reads on its own, using fastp at Q25 for trimming and MiXCR for clone calling, and kept in-frame beta chains. V and J calls and clone size were set by TCRdb, not the authors. The sample profile shows some 20,000 clones; about 23% of them were found once. 8.5% to 12% of the sample comes from the top ten. No patient had received any treatment before thyroid surgery. Using T-cell receptor beta sequencing, the researchers looked back retrospectively at clinical samples from patients, gathered between about 2012 and 2018.

The sequence came from a male donor with papillary thyroid cancer or a benign thyroid nodule (not recorded which). Some clones in this sample may be carry-over from other donors' samples. Recombination joined TRBV30 with TRBJ2-1; 9 nucleotides in the junction match TRBD2. The sequenced sample was tumor tissue. CDR3 protein: CAWSVSGAGGRYNEQFF. The nucleotide sequence reads TGTGCCTGGAGTGTCTCGGGGGCGGGAGGGAGATACAATGAGCAGTTCTTC.